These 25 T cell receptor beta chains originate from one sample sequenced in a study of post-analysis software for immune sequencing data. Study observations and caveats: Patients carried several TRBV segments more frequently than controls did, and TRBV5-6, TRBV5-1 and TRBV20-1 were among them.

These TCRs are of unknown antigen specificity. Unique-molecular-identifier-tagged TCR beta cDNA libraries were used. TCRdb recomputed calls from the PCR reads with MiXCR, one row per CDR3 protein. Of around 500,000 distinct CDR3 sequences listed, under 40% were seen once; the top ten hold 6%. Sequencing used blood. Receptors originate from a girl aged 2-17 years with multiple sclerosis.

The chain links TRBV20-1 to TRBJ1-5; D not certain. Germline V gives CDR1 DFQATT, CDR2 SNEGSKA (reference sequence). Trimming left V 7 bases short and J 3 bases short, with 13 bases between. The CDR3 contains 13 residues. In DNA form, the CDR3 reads TGCAGTGGCGAACAAAGTTTCAATCAGCCCCAGCATTTT. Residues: CSGEQSFNQPQHF.

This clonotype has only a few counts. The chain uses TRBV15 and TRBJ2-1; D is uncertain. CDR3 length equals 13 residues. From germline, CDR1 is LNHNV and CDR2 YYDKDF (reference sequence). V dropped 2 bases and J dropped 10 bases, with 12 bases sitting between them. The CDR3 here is CATSRTNKGEQFF. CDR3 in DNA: TGTGCCACCAGCAGAACCAACAAGGGAGAGCAGTTCTTC.

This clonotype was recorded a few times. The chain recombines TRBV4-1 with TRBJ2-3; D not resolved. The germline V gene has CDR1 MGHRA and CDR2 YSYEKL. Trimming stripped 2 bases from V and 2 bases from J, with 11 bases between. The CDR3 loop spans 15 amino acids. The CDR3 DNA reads TGCGCCAGCAGCCAATATAAGGGCTACACAGATACGCAGTATTTT. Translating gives CASSQYKGYTDTQYF.

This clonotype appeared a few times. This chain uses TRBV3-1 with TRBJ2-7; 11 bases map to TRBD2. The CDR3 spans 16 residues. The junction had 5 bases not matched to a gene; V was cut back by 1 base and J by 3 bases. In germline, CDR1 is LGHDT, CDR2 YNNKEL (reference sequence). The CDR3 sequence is CASSQGPGTSGYEQYF. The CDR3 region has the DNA TGTGCCAGCAGCCAAGGTCCCGGGACTAGCGGCTACGAGCAGTACTTC.

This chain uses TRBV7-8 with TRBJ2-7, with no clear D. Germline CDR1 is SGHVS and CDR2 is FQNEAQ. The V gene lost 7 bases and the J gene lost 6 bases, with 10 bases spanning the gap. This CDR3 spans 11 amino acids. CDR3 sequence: CASISQSEQYF. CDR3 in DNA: TGTGCCAGCATCAGTCAGTCCGAGCAGTACTTC.

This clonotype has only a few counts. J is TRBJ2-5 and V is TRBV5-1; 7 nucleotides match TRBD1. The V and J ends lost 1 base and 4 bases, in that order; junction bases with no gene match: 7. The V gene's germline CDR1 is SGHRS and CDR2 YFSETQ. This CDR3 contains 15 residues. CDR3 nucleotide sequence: TGCGCCAGCAGCTTGACGCTGGGACAGCGAGAGACCCAGTACTTC. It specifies CASSLTLGQRETQYF.

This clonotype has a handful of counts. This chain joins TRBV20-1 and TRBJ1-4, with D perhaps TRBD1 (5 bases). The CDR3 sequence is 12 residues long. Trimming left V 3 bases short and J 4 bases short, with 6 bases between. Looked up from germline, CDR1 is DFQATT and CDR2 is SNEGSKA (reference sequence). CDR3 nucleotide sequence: TGCAGTGCTAGGGGGGGTAATGAAAAACTGTTTTTT. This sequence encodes CSARGGNEKLFF.

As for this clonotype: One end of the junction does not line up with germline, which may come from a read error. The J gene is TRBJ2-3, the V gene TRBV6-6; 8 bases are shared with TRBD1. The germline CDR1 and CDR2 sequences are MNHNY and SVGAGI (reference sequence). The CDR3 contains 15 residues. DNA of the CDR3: TGTGCCGGCAGTTCTGGAGACAGGGGTGCGGATACGCAGTATTTT. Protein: CAGSSGDRGADTQYF.

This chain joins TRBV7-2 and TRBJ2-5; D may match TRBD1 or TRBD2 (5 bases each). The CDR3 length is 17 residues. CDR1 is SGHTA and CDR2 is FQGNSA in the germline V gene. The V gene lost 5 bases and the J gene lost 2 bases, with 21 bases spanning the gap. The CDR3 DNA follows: TGTGCCAGCAGCCAAGCCCCGGGACGGTCGATTCAAGAGACCCAGTACTTC. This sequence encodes CASSQAPGRSIQETQYF.

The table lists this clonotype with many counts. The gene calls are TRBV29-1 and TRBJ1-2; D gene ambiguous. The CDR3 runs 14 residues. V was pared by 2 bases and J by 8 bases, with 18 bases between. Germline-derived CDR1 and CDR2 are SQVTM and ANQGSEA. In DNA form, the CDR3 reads TGCAGCGTTGAACAACCGGGCTCTCCTTCGGGCTACACCTTC. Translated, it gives CSVEQPGSPSGYTF.

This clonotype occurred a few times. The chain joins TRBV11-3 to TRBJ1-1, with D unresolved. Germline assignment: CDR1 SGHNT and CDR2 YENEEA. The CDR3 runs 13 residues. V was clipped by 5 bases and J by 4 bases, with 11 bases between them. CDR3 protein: CASSRDLSTEAFF. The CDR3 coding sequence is TGTGCCAGCAGCAGGGATCTCTCCACTGAAGCTTTCTTT.

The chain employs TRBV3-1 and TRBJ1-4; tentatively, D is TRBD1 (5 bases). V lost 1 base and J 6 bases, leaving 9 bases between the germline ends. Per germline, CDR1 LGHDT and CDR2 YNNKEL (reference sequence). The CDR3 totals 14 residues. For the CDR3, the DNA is TGTGCCAGCAGCCAAGTTGGGGCGGATGAAAAACTGTTTTTT. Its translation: CASSQVGADEKLFF.

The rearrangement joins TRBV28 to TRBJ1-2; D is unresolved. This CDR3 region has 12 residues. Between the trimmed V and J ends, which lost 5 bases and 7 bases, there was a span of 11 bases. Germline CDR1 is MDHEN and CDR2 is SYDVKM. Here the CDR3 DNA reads TGTGCCAGCAGTCCTGGGGTTGGTGGCTACACCTTC. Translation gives CASSPGVGGYTF.

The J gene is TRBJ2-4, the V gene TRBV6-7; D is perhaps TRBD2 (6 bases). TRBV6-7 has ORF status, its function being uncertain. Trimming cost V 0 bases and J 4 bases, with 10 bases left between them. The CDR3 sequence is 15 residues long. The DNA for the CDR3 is TGTGCCAGCAGTTACTCCGGGGGACCTAAAAACATTCAGTACTTC. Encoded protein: CASSYSGGPKNIQYF.

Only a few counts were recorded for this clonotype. This CDR3 is CASTERRYNEQFF. The CDR3 nucleotides read TGTGCCAGCACCGAGAGGAGGTACAATGAGCAGTTCTTC. The chain joins TRBV6-1 to TRBJ2-1, with D perhaps matching TRBD2 (5 bases). V lost 7 bases to trimming and J lost 4 bases, with 11 bases between them. Germline assignment: CDR1 MNHNS and CDR2 SASEGT. This CDR3 comprises 13 residues.

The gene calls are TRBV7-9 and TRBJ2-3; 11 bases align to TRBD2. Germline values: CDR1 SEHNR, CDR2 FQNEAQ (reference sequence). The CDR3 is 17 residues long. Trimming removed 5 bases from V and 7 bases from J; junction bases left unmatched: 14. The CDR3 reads CASSPATSGESGYTQYF. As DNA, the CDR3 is TGTGCCAGCAGCCCAGCGACTAGCGGGGAGTCAGGCTATACGCAGTATTTT.

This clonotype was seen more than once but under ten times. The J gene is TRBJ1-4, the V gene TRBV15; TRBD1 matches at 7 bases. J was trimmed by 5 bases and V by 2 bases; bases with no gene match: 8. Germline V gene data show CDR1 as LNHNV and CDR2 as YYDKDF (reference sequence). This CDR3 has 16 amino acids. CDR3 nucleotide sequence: TGTGCCACCAGCAGACTTAACAGGGGAGGGAATGAAAAACTGTTTTTT. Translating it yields CATSRLNRGGNEKLFF.

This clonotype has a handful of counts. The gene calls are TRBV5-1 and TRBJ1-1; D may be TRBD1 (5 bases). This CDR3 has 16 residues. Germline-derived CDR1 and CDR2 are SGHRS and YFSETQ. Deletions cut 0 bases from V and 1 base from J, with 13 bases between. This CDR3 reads CASSLGVTGPNTEAFF. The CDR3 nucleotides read TGCGCCAGCAGCTTGGGTGTTACAGGACCGAACACTGAAGCTTTCTTT.

The CDR3 DNA is TGCGCCAGCAGCCCGGCCGGGACTAGCGGCTACAATGAGCAGTTCTTC. It translates to CASSPAGTSGYNEQFF. V is TRBV5-1 and J is TRBJ2-1; 11 bases are a match to TRBD2. Per germline, CDR1 SGHRS and CDR2 YFSETQ. The CDR3 contains 16 residues. V shed 4 bases, J shed 3 bases, and the junction held 6 bases outside the gene matches.

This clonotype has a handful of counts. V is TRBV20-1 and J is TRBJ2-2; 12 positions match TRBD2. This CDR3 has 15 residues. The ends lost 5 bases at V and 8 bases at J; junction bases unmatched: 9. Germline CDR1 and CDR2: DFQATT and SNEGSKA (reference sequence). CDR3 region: CSAPLAGGVKGELFF. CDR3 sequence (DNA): TGCAGTGCTCCACTAGCGGGGGGCGTCAAGGGGGAGCTGTTTTTT.

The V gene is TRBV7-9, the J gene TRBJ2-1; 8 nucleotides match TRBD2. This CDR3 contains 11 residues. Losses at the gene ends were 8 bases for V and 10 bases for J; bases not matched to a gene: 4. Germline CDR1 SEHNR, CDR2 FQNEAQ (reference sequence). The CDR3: CASLLAGEQFF. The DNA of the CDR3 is TGTGCCAGCCTGTTAGCGGGGGAGCAGTTCTTC.

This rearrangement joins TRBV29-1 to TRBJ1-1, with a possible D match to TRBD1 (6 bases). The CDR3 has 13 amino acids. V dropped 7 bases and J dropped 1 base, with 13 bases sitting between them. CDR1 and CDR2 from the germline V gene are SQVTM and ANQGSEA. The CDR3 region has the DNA TGCAGCGGGTCGGCAGGGGCGAACACTGAAGCTTTCTTT. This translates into CSGSAGANTEAFF. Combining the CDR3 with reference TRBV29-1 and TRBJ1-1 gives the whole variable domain SAVISQKPSRDICQRGTSLTIQCQVDSQVTMMFWYRQQPGQSLTLIATANQGSEATYESGFVIDKFPISRPNLTFSTLTVSNMSPEDSSIYLCSGSAGANTEAFFGQGTRLTVV.

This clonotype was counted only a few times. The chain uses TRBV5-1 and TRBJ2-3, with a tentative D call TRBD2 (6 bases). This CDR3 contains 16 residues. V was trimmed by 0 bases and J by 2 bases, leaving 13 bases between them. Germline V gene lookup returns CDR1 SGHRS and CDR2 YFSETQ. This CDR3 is CASSLVPSGFTDTQYF. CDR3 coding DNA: TGCGCCAGCAGCTTGGTTCCGAGCGGGTTCACAGATACGCAGTATTTT.

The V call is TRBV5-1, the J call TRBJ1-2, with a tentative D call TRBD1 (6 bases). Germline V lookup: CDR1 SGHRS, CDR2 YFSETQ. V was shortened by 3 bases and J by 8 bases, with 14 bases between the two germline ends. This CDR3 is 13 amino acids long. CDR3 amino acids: CASSSSGVRGYTF. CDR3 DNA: TGCGCCAGCAGCTCATCAGGGGTCCGGGGCTACACCTTC.

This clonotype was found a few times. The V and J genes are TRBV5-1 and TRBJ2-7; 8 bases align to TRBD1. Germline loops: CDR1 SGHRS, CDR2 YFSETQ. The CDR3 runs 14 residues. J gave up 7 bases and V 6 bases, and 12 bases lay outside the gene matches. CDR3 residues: CASTPLPTGEEQYF. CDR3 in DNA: TGCGCCAGCACCCCGCTACCGACAGGGGAAGAGCAGTACTTC.